This T cell receptor (beta chain) derives from a study of low-dose radiotherapy and immunotherapy resistance in tumors. Time point described: before trial treatment. Donors received a regimen that comprised nivolumab, ipilimumab, aspirin, low-dose cyclophosphamide and low-dose radiotherapy. Eligibility required advanced solid tumors lacking tumor-infiltrating lymphocytes. Germline V CDR1 and CDR2: DFQATT, SNEGSKA (reference sequence). This CDR3 has 13 amino acids. V lost 6 bases to trimming and J lost 3 bases, with 14 bases between them. Covering alpha and beta chains, TRAV- and TRBV-specific primers were used for the first-strand cDNA. The authors amplified TCRs for around 20 PCR cycles with a constant-region primer and a V-primer adapter. One entry per CDR3 protein results from TCRdb running MiXCR on the reads. The sample records approximately 90,000 distinct CDR3 sequences, 9.4% being singletons.

The clonotype comes from a male donor with prostate cancer. The sample here was PBMCs, taken before treatment. The V and J genes are TRBV20-1 and TRBJ1-1; D is possibly TRBD1 (6 bases). In DNA, the CDR3 is TGCAGTGCAACTACAGGGTTGGACACTGAAGCTTTCTTT. Protein product: CSATTGLDTEAFF.